A single sample gave rise to the 20 T cell receptor beta chains below, sequenced in a study of identical twins. TCRdb processed the 5' RACE reads anew with MiXCR; each CDR3 protein has one entry. Here the sample spans 400,000 to 500,000 distinct CDR3 sequences, approximately 17% being singletons. The sample comprised naive T cells sorted from blood. The receptors come from a man aged 50 to 59 in good health.

This clonotype was seen ten or more times. The V and J genes are TRBV5-6 and TRBJ2-2; possibly TRBD1 for D (7 bases). CDR3 size: 15 residues. CDR1 and CDR2 (germline): SGHDT, YYEEEE. The ends were cut back, 0 bases at V and 5 bases at J, with 11 bases in the middle. The CDR3 sequence is CASSLARGVTGELFF. The CDR3 DNA is TGTGCCAGCAGCTTGGCCAGGGGGGTTACCGGGGAGCTGTTTTTT.

There are many counts of this clonotype. For the CDR3, the DNA is TGCGCCAGCAGCTTGGTTGTCGGAAACTATGGCTACACCTTC. Amino acid sequence: CASSLVVGNYGYTF. V usage is TRBV5-1 and J usage is TRBJ1-2; D ambiguous. V was trimmed by 0 bases and J by 2 bases, leaving 8 bases between them. Germline V gene data show CDR1 as SGHRS and CDR2 as YFSETQ. This CDR3 contains 14 residues. Full variable domain (outside the CDR3, taken from reference TRBV5-1 and TRBJ1-2): KAGVTQTPRYLIKTRGQQVTLSCSPISGHRSVSWYQQTPGQGLQFLFEYFSETQRNKGNFPGRFSGRQFSNSRSEMNVSTLELGDSALYLCASSLVVGNYGYTFGSGTRLTVV.

This clonotype was recorded many times. The chain has TRBV4-2 and TRBJ1-1; tentatively, D is TRBD1 (5 bases). CDR3 length: 12 residues. The V gene's germline CDR1 is LGHNA and CDR2 YNFKEQ. V lost 4 bases to trimming and J lost 7 bases, with 10 bases between them. The CDR3 region has the DNA TGTGCCAGCAGCCCCCCGGGGGGTGAAGCTTTCTTT. Protein sequence: CASSPPGGEAFF.

For this clonotype: At one end the junction does not follow the germline gene, possibly because of a read error. The rearrangement links TRBV20-1 to TRBJ1-2, with D perhaps matching TRBD1 (6 bases). Germline V gene lookup returns CDR1 DFQATT and CDR2 SNEGSKA (reference sequence). The CDR3 spans 13 residues. The CDR3 DNA sequence: TGCAGTGCTGGAGACGGGGGCGGGAGTGGCTACACCTTC. This translates into CSAGDGGGSGYTF.

This clonotype was recorded many times. The chain carries TRBV20-1 and TRBJ2-1; 7 bases are shared with TRBD1. Germline V lookup: CDR1 DFQATT, CDR2 SNEGSKA (reference sequence). The CDR3 is made up of 15 amino acids. Germline trimming cut 1 base from V and 2 bases from J; bases unmatched to any gene: 5. In DNA, the CDR3 is TGCAGTGCTAGAGTGGGGACAGTGGCCTACAATGAGCAGTTCTTC. Amino acids: CSARVGTVAYNEQFF.

The table lists this clonotype with a few counts. The chain recombines TRBV11-2 with TRBJ2-4, with 11 bases lining up with TRBD2. CDR1 is SGHAT and CDR2 is FQNNGV in the germline V gene. The V segment lost 5 bases and the J segment 7 bases; nucleotides outside the gene matches: 10. There are 16 residues in the CDR3. The CDR3, as DNA: TGTGCCAGCAGCCTCATTCTAGCGGGAGGTTGGAACATTCAGTACTTC. This codes for CASSLILAGGWNIQYF. The variable domain in full, completed from reference TRBV11-2 and TRBJ2-4, reads EAGVAQSPRYKIIEKRQSVAFWCNPISGHATLYWYQQILGQGPKLLIQFQNNGVVDDSQLPKDRFSAERLKGVDSTLKIQPAKLEDSAVYLCASSLILAGGWNIQYFGAGTRLSVL.

This clonotype was seen ten or more times. The chain is built from TRBV29-1 and TRBJ2-1, with TRBD1 as a possible D gene (5 bases). The CDR3 is 13 amino acids. Germline V CDR1 and CDR2: SQVTM, ANQGSEA. Trimming took off 7 bases at V and 7 bases at J, with 17 bases between the two ends. The CDR3 loop reads CSARVGNANEQFF. The CDR3 DNA reads as TGCAGCGCCAGGGTAGGAAACGCGAATGAGCAGTTCTTC.

This clonotype turned up a few times. V is TRBV25-1 and J is TRBJ2-5; a weak D match, TRBD2 (5 bases). V was trimmed by 1 base and J by 4 bases, leaving 10 bases between them. CDR3 length: 14 amino acids. CDR1 is MGHDK and CDR2 is SYGVNS in the germline V gene. The CDR3 nucleotides are TGTGCCAGCAGTGAATTTTTCGGACTAGAGACCCAGTACTTC. Translated: CASSEFFGLETQYF.

The rearrangement uses TRBV15 and TRBJ2-5; TRBD2 matches at 7 bases. CDR3 length: 16 amino acids. The V and J ends lost 0 bases and 11 bases, in that order; junction bases with no gene match: 15. Germline loops: CDR1 LNHNV, CDR2 YYDKDF (reference sequence). This chain's CDR3 is CATSRDLASGNNEQYF. CDR3 nucleotides: TGTGCCACCAGCAGAGATCTGGCTAGCGGTAACAATGAGCAGTACTTC.

J is TRBJ2-5 and V is TRBV15, with a possible D match to TRBD2 (6 bases). The CDR3 covers 13 residues. Trimming stripped 8 bases from V and 1 base from J, with 11 bases between. Germline loops: CDR1 LNHNV, CDR2 YYDKDF (reference sequence). CDR3 DNA: TGTGCCACCCAGGAGGGTCTCCAAGAGACCCAGTACTTC. This gives the protein CATQEGLQETQYF.

This clonotype appeared a few times. The rearrangement joins TRBV7-8 to TRBJ1-5; D call uncertain. The germline CDR1 and CDR2 sequences are SGHVS and FQNEAQ. Trimming took 2 bases from V and 2 from J, leaving 13 bases between them. The CDR3 covers 16 residues. The DNA of the CDR3 is TGTGCCAGCAGCTTATTTCGGGGTAGTGGCAATCAGCCCCAGCATTTT. It yields the protein CASSLFRGSGNQPQHF.

This clonotype was found a few times. The V and J genes are TRBV12-3 or TRBV12-4 and TRBJ2-5; 9 nucleotides align to TRBD1. The junction had 5 bases not matched to a gene; V was cut back by 5 bases and J by 1 base. The CDR3 extends over 15 amino acids. The CDR3 sequence is CASSPDRGTQETQYF. CDR3 nucleotide sequence: TGTGCCAGCAGTCCAGACAGGGGGACCCAAGAGACCCAGTACTTC.

In its sample, this clonotype was seen a few times. The V call is TRBV12-3 or TRBV12-4, the J call TRBJ2-1; 8 nucleotides agree with TRBD2. The CDR3 runs to 16 residues. V was pared by 5 bases and J by 6 bases, with 12 bases of the junction left unmatched. This chain's CDR3 is CASSHEGRGESNEQFF. For the CDR3, the DNA is TGTGCCAGCAGTCATGAGGGGCGGGGGGAGTCCAATGAGCAGTTCTTC.

This clonotype was seen more than once but under ten times. CDR3 nucleotide sequence: TGCAGTGCTAGGGTTAGGGGACGGGGAAATTCACCCCTCCACTTT. Its protein product is CSARVRGRGNSPLHF. The chain is built from TRBV20-1 and TRBJ1-6, with D possibly being TRBD1 (5 bases). The V end lost 3 bases, the J end lost 7 bases, and 16 bases lay between the germline ends. Germline assignment: CDR1 DFQATT and CDR2 SNEGSKA (reference sequence). This CDR3 spans 15 amino acids.

There are many counts of this clonotype. V usage is TRBV14 and J usage is TRBJ2-5; D is possibly TRBD2 (6 bases). Trimming shortened V by 3 bases and J by 9 bases, and 20 bases separated the two germline ends. This CDR3 spans 15 amino acids. The germline V gene encodes CDR1 SGHDN and CDR2 FVKESK. DNA for the CDR3: TGTGCCAGCAGCCAGAGCGGACCTACCGGAGGGTCCCAGTACTTC. Protein product: CASSQSGPTGGSQYF.

The chain has TRBV28 and TRBJ2-7, with no clear D. Germline V gene lookup returns CDR1 MDHEN and CDR2 SYDVKM. The length of the CDR3 is 15 residues. Trimming left V 1 base short and J 1 base short, with 11 bases between. The CDR3 sequence: CASSLFRTPSYEQYF. The CDR3 coding sequence is TGTGCCAGCAGTTTATTCCGGACCCCATCCTACGAGCAGTACTTC. Variable domain in full (rest from reference TRBV28 and TRBJ2-7): DVKVTQSSRYLVKRTGEKVFLECVQDMDHENMFWYRQDPGLGLRLIYFSYDVKMKEKGDIPEGYSVSREKKERFSLILESASTNQTSMYLCASSLFRTPSYEQYFGPGTRLTVT.

The chain combines TRBV29-1 with TRBJ1-2; D not resolved. Trimming pared 4 bases from V and 4 bases from J, leaving 7 bases between. The CDR3 runs to 11 residues. Germline values: CDR1 SQVTM, CDR2 ANQGSEA. This chain's CDR3 is CSVAQSYGYTF. The CDR3 DNA follows: TGCAGCGTTGCTCAGAGCTATGGCTACACCTTC.

This clonotype was seen repeatedly, ten times or more. The CDR3 nucleotides are TGTGCCAGCAGCCTTAGACAGGGGACGGATGAGACCCAGTACTTC. The encoded protein is CASSLRQGTDETQYF. V and J are TRBV7-9 and TRBJ2-5, with TRBD1 identical over 8 bases. Germline V lookup: CDR1 SEHNR, CDR2 FQNEAQ (reference sequence). V lost 5 bases and J lost 5; bases outside the gene matches: 10. The CDR3 spans 15 residues.

This rearrangement joins TRBV9 to TRBJ2-7, with 12 bases lining up with TRBD2. Per germline, CDR1 SGDLS and CDR2 YYNGEE. J gave up 7 bases and V 3 bases, and 11 bases lay outside the gene matches. This CDR3 is 16 amino acids long. The CDR3 DNA sequence: TGTGCCAGCAGCGGGGACCTAGCGGGAGGGCCTAGGGAGCAGTACTTC. This codes for CASSGDLAGGPREQYF.

This clonotype was counted at least ten times. The V gene is TRBV6-2 or TRBV6-3, the J gene TRBJ2-1, with D uncertain. The CDR3 is 16 residues long. V lost 0 bases and J 5 bases, leaving 14 bases between the germline ends. Germline values: CDR1 MNHEY, CDR2 SVGEGT. The CDR3 sequence is CASSYSGNTRDNEQFF. As DNA, the CDR3 is TGTGCCAGCAGTTACTCTGGGAATACCCGCGACAATGAGCAGTTCTTC.